This TCR beta chain is drawn from a study of CD8 T cells in ankylosing spondylitis. Whole-study findings and limits: Ankylosing spondylitis blood appeared to be characterized by a TCR beta motif of eight highly homologous variants. Disease-linked clones proved CD8+ and comparatively uncommon in peripheral blood.

TCRdb re-called the 5' RACE reads with MiXCR, one entry per CDR3 protein. This sample carries around 770,000 distinct CDR3 sequences, approximately 12% of them seen once, and the ten largest clones take around 0.51%. There are 13 residues in the CDR3. CDR1 and CDR2 (germline): SQVTM, ANQGSEA. Deletions cut 2 bases from V and 5 bases from J, with 12 bases between. This clonotype was observed a handful of times. Antigen unknown. The chain couples TRBV29-1 to TRBJ1-1, with TRBD1 as a possible D gene (6 bases). The sequence was obtained from a male donor with ankylosing spondylitis. The source material was blood, either unsorted or a sorted T cell fraction (not recorded which). CDR3 amino acids: CSVELTGRTEAFF. CDR3 bases: TGCAGCGTTGAACTAACAGGGCGGACTGAAGCTTTCTTT.